This TCR beta chain derives from a study of T cells in Graves' hyperthyroidism and ophthalmopathy. Template material for amplifying TCR beta CDR3 regions consisted of RNA transcripts. The HTBI primer set served for first-round RT-PCR of the TCR CDR3. TCRdb itself ran the multiplex PCR reads through MiXCR, one entry per CDR3 protein. The repertoire has about 410,000 distinct CDR3 sequences, about 15% of them found once; the top ten carry about 13%. CDR1 WNHNN and CDR2 SYGVQD come from the germline V gene (reference sequence). Trimming removed 3 bases from V and 6 bases from J, with 19 bases in between. CDR3 length: 16 amino acids.

The rearrangement uses TRBV10-1 and TRBJ2-3; D remains unclear. The sequence came from a man aged 18 to 30 with Graves' ophthalmopathy. The specimen was blood. CDR3 amino acids: CASSDTPLDAPDTQYF. DNA for the CDR3: TGCGCCAGCAGTGATACCCCCTTAGACGCCCCGGATACGCAGTATTTT.